These 25 T cell receptor beta chains originate from one sample sequenced in a study of blood T cells in healthy people across ages. Through a sample-barcoded 5' primer and a J-beta primer mix, a second PCR was run for 7 to 11 cycles. MiXCR was run by TCRdb on the 5' RACE reads, yielding one entry per CDR3 protein. The sample includes around 670,000 distinct CDR3 sequences, 25% to 30% of them seen just once. Sequenced material: blood. Receptors originate from a woman older than 75 in good health.

In this sample, this clonotype turned up many times. V and J are TRBV7-8 and TRBJ2-5, with 10 bases aligning to TRBD1. The end of the DNA is better explained by TRBJ2-7, so the J call may be wrong. The CDR3 has 17 residues. The germline V gene has CDR1 SGHVS and CDR2 FQNEAQ. The CDR3 protein is CASSLELPGQGFHEQYF. CDR3 DNA sequence: TGTGCCAGCAGCTTAGAGCTCCCGGGACAGGGGTTTCACGAGCAGTACTTC.

Only a few counts were recorded for this clonotype. V and J are TRBV4-1 and TRBJ2-7; TRBD1 is a possible D gene (5 bases). V was cut by 0 bases and J by 2 bases, with 11 bases left in between. This CDR3 region has 15 residues. Germline V gives CDR1 MGHRA, CDR2 YSYEKL. The CDR3 DNA reads TGCGCCAGCAGCCAAGATCACGGACACCCCTACGAGCAGTACTTC. Translated, it gives CASSQDHGHPYEQYF.

On this clonotype itself: Mismatch with germline at one junction end may stem from a read error. The chain is built from TRBV4-1 and TRBJ2-1; D is perhaps TRBD2 (6 bases). Germline CDR1 and CDR2: MGHRA and YSYEKL. The CDR3 sequence is 17 residues long. The CDR3 here is CASSLRNGGAAYNEQCF. CDR3 coding DNA: TGCGCCAGCAGCCTGCGAAACGGCGGGGCAGCCTACAATGAGCAGTGCTTC.

This chain links TRBV28 with TRBJ1-5; D is undetermined. The CDR3 spans 15 residues. Trimming removed 5 bases at V and 0 bases at J, with 11 bases between. CDR1 MDHEN and CDR2 SYDVKM come from the germline V gene. CDR3 DNA: TGTGCCAGCAGTCCGCGGACGGCTAGCAATCAGCCCCAGCATTTT. This translates into CASSPRTASNQPQHF. Supplemented by reference TRBV28 and TRBJ1-5, the full variable domain reads DVKVTQSSRYLVKRTGEKVFLECVQDMDHENMFWYRQDPGLGLRLIYFSYDVKMKEKGDIPEGYSVSREKKERFSLILESASTNQTSMYLCASSPRTASNQPQHFGDGTRLSIL.

This clonotype was observed many times. The chain recombines TRBV2 with TRBJ2-1; TRBD2 might be the D (5 bases). Germline values: CDR1 SNHLY, CDR2 FYNNEI. The CDR3 spans 15 residues. V dropped 3 bases and J dropped 3 bases, with 12 bases sitting between them. The CDR3 protein is CASSDFSGRYNEQFF. CDR3 nucleotide sequence: TGTGCCAGCAGTGATTTCAGCGGTCGCTACAATGAGCAGTTCTTC.

The chain is built from TRBV19 and TRBJ2-3; the D gene is possibly TRBD2 (7 bases). CDR3 length: 14 amino acids. Looked up from germline, CDR1 is LNHDA and CDR2 is SQIVND (reference sequence). Trimming removed 11 bases at V and 2 bases at J, with 17 bases between. The DNA of the CDR3 is TGTGCCTCTTGGGGGGGGGCCTTCACAGATACGCAGTATTTT. The encoded protein is CASWGGAFTDTQYF.

Many counts were recorded for this clonotype. This sequence joins TRBV6-1 and TRBJ1-2; D not resolved. CDR1 and CDR2 (germline): MNHNS, SASEGT. The CDR3 totals 14 residues. V was trimmed by 0 bases and J by 4 bases, leaving 9 bases between them. The CDR3 region is CASSEAGRGYGYTF. The DNA of the CDR3 is TGTGCCAGCAGTGAAGCAGGCAGAGGCTATGGCTACACCTTC.

As to this clonotype: Sequence at one end of the junction differs from germline and may be a read error. The chain is built from TRBV4-3 and TRBJ2-4; 8 bases fit TRBD1. This CDR3 region has 15 residues. Germline CDR1 reads LGHNA; CDR2 reads YSLEER. Here the CDR3 DNA reads TGCGTCAGCAGCCGGGACAGGACAGCCAAAAACATTCAGTACTTC. It codes for CVSSRDRTAKNIQYF.

The gene calls are TRBV30 and TRBJ1-1; TRBD1 agrees at 8 bases. The CDR3 is made up of 16 amino acids. Trimming at V came to 0 bases and at J to 4 bases, leaving 10 bases not matched to a gene. CDR1 is GTSNPN, CDR2 SVGIG, per germline (reference sequence). CDR3 in DNA: TGTGCCTGGAGTGTATCCCCTAGACAGGGGAGCACTGAAGCTTTCTTT. It yields the protein CAWSVSPRQGSTEAFF.

This clonotype was seen more than once but under ten times. This chain joins TRBV6-1 and TRBJ1-1, with D possibly TRBD1 on 6 matching bases. With 5 bases removed from V and 0 bases from J, the gap between germline ends came to 13 bases. The CDR3 extends over 15 amino acids. Germline-derived CDR1 and CDR2 are MNHNS and SASEGT. Written as DNA, the CDR3 is TGTGCCAGCAGTCGGACAGTAACCATGAACACTGAAGCTTTCTTT. This translates into CASSRTVTMNTEAFF.

Concerning this clonotype itself: It may be a read error: a sequence one base away is much more abundant. The gene calls are TRBV30 and TRBJ1-2; D not certain. The CDR3 totals 13 residues. Looked up from germline, CDR1 is GTSNPN and CDR2 is SVGIG (reference sequence). V was shortened by 3 bases and J by 6 bases, with 14 bases between the two germline ends. CDR3 residues: CAWRVAGIHGYTF. DNA for the CDR3: TGTGCCTGGAGGGTAGCCGGGATCCATGGCTACACCTTC. Drawing the rest from reference TRBV30 and TRBJ1-2, the complete variable domain is SQTIHQWPATLVQPVGSPLSLECTVEGTSNPNLYWYRQAAGRGLQLLFYSVGIGQISSEVPQNLSASRPQDRQFILSSKKLLLSDSGFYLCAWRVAGIHGYTFGSGTRLTVV.

Ten or more counts support this clonotype. The V call is TRBV29-1, the J call TRBJ1-1; 10 positions match TRBD1. This CDR3 comprises 13 residues. Unmatched junction bases numbered 6, after V lost 7 bases and J lost 4 bases. Per the germline V gene, CDR1 is SQVTM and CDR2 is ANQGSEA. In nucleotides, the CDR3 is TGCAGCGCGGACAGGGGGTCGAGCACTGAAGCTTTCTTT. Amino acid sequence: CSADRGSSTEAFF.

A single count supports this clonotype. This could be a read error, since a much larger clone is one nucleotide away. The chain carries TRBV9 and TRBJ1-1; the match to TRBD1 covers 7 bases. This CDR3 region has 14 residues. Germline V gene sequence: CDR1 SGDLS, CDR2 YYNGEE. This chain's CDR3 is CAGRTGTENTEAFF. The CDR3 region has the DNA TGTGCCGGCAGAACCGGGACAGAAAACACTGAAGCTTTCTTT. Full variable domain (outside the CDR3, taken from reference TRBV9 and TRBJ1-1): DSGVTQTPKHLITATGQRVTLRCSPRSGDLSVYWYQQSLDQGLQFLIQYYNGEERAKGNILERFSAQQFPDLHSELNLSSLELGDSALYFCAGRTGTENTEAFFGQGTRLTVV.

The chain joins TRBV20-1 to TRBJ2-3, with 9 bases identical to TRBD2. From germline, CDR1 is DFQATT and CDR2 SNEGSKA (reference sequence). J lost 2 bases, V lost 0 bases, and 6 bases had no gene match. The CDR3 runs 16 residues. The CDR3, as DNA: TGCAGTGCTAGAGATCTCCGGACTAGCGCCACAGATACGCAGTATTTT. This sequence encodes CSARDLRTSATDTQYF.

In its sample, this clonotype was seen many times. The CDR3 nucleotides read TGTGCCAGCGAGGAGGGGGCGGGAGGCTACACCTTC. Translated: CASEEGAGGYTF. The chain carries TRBV6-6 and TRBJ1-2, with TRBD1 matching over 7 bases. The germline gives CDR1 MNHNY, CDR2 SVGAGI (reference sequence). The CDR3 contains 12 residues. Trimming cost V 8 bases and J 8 bases; bases outside gene matches: 8.

The chain joins TRBV6-5 to TRBJ1-4; D gene uncertain. Trimming shortened V by 10 bases and J by 2 bases, and 11 bases separated the two germline ends. Germline assignment: CDR1 MNHEY and CDR2 SVGAGI. This CDR3 contains 13 residues. CDR3 nucleotides: TGTGCCACTGCCGTTCGCACTAATGAAAAACTGTTTTTT. This encodes CATAVRTNEKLFF.

This clonotype was detected only a few times. V gene TRBV20-1 combines with J gene TRBJ2-4; no reliable D call. V was shortened by 3 bases and J by 1 base, with 10 bases between the two germline ends. The CDR3 has 14 amino acids. Germline values: CDR1 DFQATT, CDR2 SNEGSKA (reference sequence). CDR3 sequence: CSASDEFAKNIQYF. As DNA, the CDR3 is TGCAGTGCTAGTGACGAATTCGCCAAAAACATTCAGTACTTC.

The chain links TRBV9 to TRBJ2-2; D is perhaps TRBD2 (5 bases). The CDR3 loop spans 16 amino acids. Trimming took off 0 bases at V and 1 base at J, with 10 bases between the two ends. The germline CDR1 and CDR2 sequences are SGDLS and YYNGEE. The CDR3 sequence is CASSVGAGLNTGELFF. As DNA, the CDR3 is TGTGCCAGCAGCGTAGGGGCGGGTCTGAACACCGGGGAGCTGTTTTTT.

This clonotype was found many times. A clone one base away is much larger, so this may be a read error. This chain links TRBV20-1 with TRBJ2-7; no reliable D call. This CDR3 comprises 13 residues. V was shortened by 4 bases and J by 9 bases, with 19 bases between the two germline ends. In germline, CDR1 is DFQATT, CDR2 SNEGSKA (reference sequence). The CDR3 loop is CSANKGKSDGQYF. The CDR3 DNA reads as TGCAGTGCTAATAAGGGAAAGAGCGATGGGCAGTACTTC.

The count of this clonotype is one. The chain links TRBV7-9 to TRBJ2-3; 9 nucleotides agree with TRBD2. The trim removed 2 bases at V and 0 bases at J, leaving 12 bases unmatched. This CDR3 spans 19 amino acids. The germline CDR1 and CDR2 sequences are SEHNR and FQNEAQ (reference sequence). CDR3 loop: CASSLTLPQRGVSTDTQYF. The CDR3, as DNA: TGTGCCAGCAGCTTAACCCTACCACAGCGGGGGGTAAGCACAGATACGCAGTATTTT.

In DNA form, the CDR3 reads TGCAGTGCACTTACAGCGAACACTGAAGCTTTCTTT. Its protein product is CSALTANTEAFF. The rearrangement links TRBV20-1 to TRBJ1-1, with unresolved D. CDR1 is DFQATT and CDR2 is SNEGSKA in the germline V gene (reference sequence). Trimming left V 6 bases short and J 1 base short, with 9 bases between. The CDR3 is 12 amino acids.

A word on this clonotype: The conserved final phenylalanine or tryptophan is absent from the CDR3, which likely points to a read error. The limits of the CDR3 on the DNA are not certain, so only TCRdb's listed CDR3 is given. The chain joins TRBV7-2 to TRBJ2-5; no check of the table's D call, TRBD1, against the DNA was made. The germline CDR1 and CDR2 sequences are SGHTA and FQGNSA. The CDR3 numbers 12 amino acids, ends counted. The chain's CDR3 is CASSLYRCEPGL.

As concerns this clonotype: The germline gene is not matched at one end of the junction; a read error may be the cause. The chain carries TRBV7-7 and TRBJ2-3; perhaps D is TRBD1 or TRBD2 (7 bases each). The CDR3 runs to 14 residues. CDR1 SSHAT and CDR2 FNYEAQ come from the germline V gene (reference sequence). This chain's CDR3 is CASSLTGRADTQYF. CDR3 sequence (DNA): TGTGCTAGCAGCTTGACAGGGAGGGCAGATACGCAGTATTTT.

This clonotype was seen at least ten times. The gene calls are TRBV5-1 and TRBJ2-5; D is perhaps TRBD2 (6 bases). CDR3 length: 16 amino acids. Per the germline V gene, CDR1 is SGHRS and CDR2 is YFSETQ. V lost 4 bases and J 5 bases, leaving 21 bases between the germline ends. CDR3 DNA sequence: TGCGCCAGCAGCCCTCTAGGCGGAGGGGTCCCGGAGACCCAGTACTTC. Encoded protein: CASSPLGGGVPETQYF.

The chain carries TRBV10-2 and TRBJ2-1, with TRBD2 matching over 10 bases. V shed 3 bases and J 8 bases; nucleotides not matched to a gene: 4. The length of the CDR3 is 14 residues. Germline-derived CDR1 and CDR2 are WSHSY and SAAADI. The CDR3 coding sequence is TGCGCCAGCAGTGAAGGACTAGCGGCCCATGAGCAGTTCTTC. This sequence encodes CASSEGLAAHEQFF.